The subject of this entry is one T cell receptor beta chain. This sample stems from a study of CD8 T cells in Susac syndrome. The CDR3 has 13 residues. The germline V and J ends were trimmed by 4 bases and 2 bases, with 8 bases remaining between them. A quantity of about 0.45 to 1 ug RNA underwent reverse transcription using random hexamers. TCRdb processed the immunoSEQ multiplex PCR reads anew with MiXCR; each CDR3 protein has one entry. The data contain 100,000 to 150,000 distinct CDR3 sequences, around 96% of them seen just once; the ten biggest clones take up roughly 0.091%. This chain links TRBV12-3 or TRBV12-4 with TRBJ1-2, with unresolved D. The specimen was CD4+ T cells from PBMCs. This sequence was found in a human donor in good health. In DNA form, the CDR3 reads TGTGCCAGCAGTTCGGCAGGCAACTATGGCTACACCTTC. This translates into CASSSAGNYGYTF.